This T cell receptor beta chain was recorded in a study of T cells after yellow fever vaccination. This clonotype was seen only a few times. Conversion of TCR transcripts into cDNA relied on 5'RACE template switching, which added a universal primer site and UMIs. MiXCR, applied by TCRdb to the 5' RACE reads, yields one record per CDR3 protein. Of around 400,000 distinct CDR3 sequences in the sample, under 14% were seen once. V shed 0 bases and J 2 bases; nucleotides not matched to a gene: 4. The CDR3 is 16 amino acids. Germline V gene data show CDR1 as LGHNA and CDR2 as YNFKEQ. The rearrangement uses TRBV4-2 and TRBJ2-3; 8 bases agree with TRBD2. The sequencing used PBMCs, collected on the day of the first yellow fever vaccination. The sequence derives from a young man who received the YFV17D yellow fever vaccine. CDR3 in amino acids: CASSQEKRGPTDTQYF. The CDR3 DNA reads TGTGCCAGCAGCCAAGAAAAGCGGGGGCCCACAGATACGCAGTATTTT.